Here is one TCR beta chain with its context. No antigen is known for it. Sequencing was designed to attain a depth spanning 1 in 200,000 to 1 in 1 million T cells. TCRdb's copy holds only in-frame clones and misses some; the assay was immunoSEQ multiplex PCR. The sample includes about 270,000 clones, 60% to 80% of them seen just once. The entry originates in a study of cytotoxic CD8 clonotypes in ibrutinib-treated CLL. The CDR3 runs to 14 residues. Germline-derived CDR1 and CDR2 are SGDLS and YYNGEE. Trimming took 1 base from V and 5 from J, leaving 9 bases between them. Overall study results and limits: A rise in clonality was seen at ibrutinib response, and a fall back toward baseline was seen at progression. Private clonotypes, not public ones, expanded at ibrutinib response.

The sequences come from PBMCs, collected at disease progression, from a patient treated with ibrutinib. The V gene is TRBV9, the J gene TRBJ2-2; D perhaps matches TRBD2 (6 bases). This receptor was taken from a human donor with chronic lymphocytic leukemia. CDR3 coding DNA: TGTGCCAGCAGCGTAACGGGGACTACCGGGGAGCTGTTTTTT. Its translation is CASSVTGTTGELFF.